Listed here are 3 T cell receptor beta chains from one sample, sequenced in a study of memory CD8 T cells in hepatitis C reinfection. Generated by immunoSEQ multiplex PCR, the TCRdb table keeps only in-frame clones and is missing some. The sample shows around 47,000 clones, around 89% of them seen only once. Time point meaning: peak reinfection, 3 to 8 weeks after reinfection detection. TCR sequencing was done directly ex vivo on sorted cells, without expansion in vitro. The sequenced material came from naive CD8+ T cells sorted from blood. All receptors come from a man younger than 35 with hepatitis C virus infection.

This clone occurred once. This chain uses TRBV4-3 with TRBJ2-2, with D possibly being TRBD1 (5 bases). The V gene's germline CDR1 is LGHNA and CDR2 YSLEER. Trimming removed 4 bases at V and 0 bases at J, with 6 bases between. The CDR3 loop spans 14 amino acids. Here the CDR3 reads CASSLRANTGELFF. CDR3 sequence (DNA): TGCGCCAGCAGCCTCAGGGCGAACACCGGGGAGCTGTTTTTT.

The chain joins TRBV6-1 to TRBJ2-3; TRBD2 matches at 12 bases. Germline trimming cut 7 bases from V and 5 bases from J; bases unmatched to any gene: 4. The CDR3 sequence is 14 residues long. Per the germline V gene, CDR1 is MNHNS and CDR2 is SASEGT. This CDR3 is CASTRLAGEDTQYF. The CDR3 DNA reads as TGTGCCAGCACCAGACTAGCGGGAGAAGATACGCAGTATTTT.

The chain uses TRBV14 and TRBJ1-1; D may be TRBD1 (5 bases). Germline V gene data show CDR1 as SGHDN and CDR2 as FVKESK. The CDR3 is 13 residues long. Trimming stripped 4 bases from V and 4 bases from J, with 10 bases between. This chain's CDR3 is CASSLAGGTEAFF. DNA for the CDR3: TGTGCCAGCAGCCTAGCCGGGGGCACTGAAGCTTTCTTT.